This T cell receptor (beta chain) is drawn from a study of blood T cell repertoires in COVID-19. Overall study context: Material from acute and convalescent COVID-19 was sourced from the United States, Italy and Spain.

A single count supports this clone. Residents of 24 US areas, aged about 18 to 95 years, made up the participants. Either two negative PCRs, clearance, or symptom resolution qualified Cohort 3 donors as recovered. This CDR3 has 15 residues. CDR1 is SGHTA, CDR2 FQGNSA, per germline. Trimming took 4 bases from V and 4 from J, leaving 16 bases between them. In the original analysis: Amplification with reference gene primers provided the estimates of nucleated cell counts. The protocol was immunoSEQ multiplex PCR, while the TCRdb copy is restricted to in-frame clones and leaves out a portion. The D gene and trimming were derived from the DNA, and the V and J assignments and clone size from that table. The profile shows hundreds of thousands of clones, around 84% of them singletons.

The sample consisted of PBMCs or T cells enriched from blood (not recorded which). The origin of this receptor is a man in his forties who had recovered from COVID-19. This chain uses TRBV7-2 with TRBJ1-2; D might be TRBD1 (5 bases). DNA for the CDR3: TGTGCCAGCAGCTCACAGGTGGCCCTAGGCTATGGCTACACCTTC. Translation: CASSSQVALGYGYTF.